The 14 T cell receptor beta chains reported below all come from one sample, sequenced in a study of patients and donors after allogeneic stem cell transplantation. MiXCR was run by TCRdb on the RT-PCR reads, yielding one entry per CDR3 protein. The sample shows 390,000 or so distinct CDR3 sequences, approximately 16% of them seen only once. Sequencing input: blood, either unsorted or a sorted T cell fraction (not recorded which). The source is a human donor who was either an allogeneic HSCT recipient or a stem cell or donor lymphocyte infusion donor (not recorded which). It is not recorded whose cells these are; they may come from a transplant donor.

This clonotype was seen a few times. The chain recombines TRBV20-1 with TRBJ1-1; D is undetermined. Germline loops: CDR1 DFQATT, CDR2 SNEGSKA (reference sequence). The CDR3 contains 14 residues. Trimming shortened V by 0 bases and J by 11 bases, and 19 bases separated the two germline ends. The CDR3 here is CSARDWNKGLGAFF. The CDR3, as DNA: TGCAGTGCTAGAGATTGGAATAAGGGCCTTGGGGCTTTCTTT.

At least ten counts were recorded for this clonotype. The chain links TRBV28 to TRBJ2-1, with D uncertain. V shed 1 base and J shed 8 bases, with 15 bases lying between them. The CDR3 loop spans 15 amino acids. Germline V gives CDR1 MDHEN, CDR2 SYDVKM. CDR3 amino acids: CASSLYPLGGYEQFF. The CDR3 coding sequence is TGTGCCAGCAGTTTATATCCCTTGGGTGGCTATGAGCAGTTCTTC.

The chain has TRBV10-3 and TRBJ2-3, with D perhaps matching TRBD1 (5 bases). The CDR3 length is 15 residues. The germline V gene encodes CDR1 ENHRY and CDR2 SYGVKD. V shed 8 bases and J shed 2 bases, with 17 bases lying between them. CDR3 in DNA: TGTGCCATCGGTAGGGGTCAGAGGCTCACAGATACGCAGTATTTT. This gives the protein CAIGRGQRLTDTQYF.

The sample holds a few counts of this clonotype. The CDR3 DNA follows: TGTGCCAGCACCCTAGGGGCTGGGGCCAACGTCCTGACTTTC. Its protein is CASTLGAGANVLTF. The rearrangement joins TRBV11-2 to TRBJ2-6, with D tentatively TRBD1 (5 bases). The CDR3 length is 14 residues. Trimming shortened V by 7 bases and J by 2 bases, and 9 bases separated the two germline ends. Per germline, CDR1 SGHAT and CDR2 FQNNGV.

This clonotype was counted between two and nine times. The chain joins TRBV20-1 to TRBJ2-7; 8 bases line up with TRBD1. This CDR3 comprises 15 residues. CDR1 and CDR2 from the germline V gene are DFQATT and SNEGSKA (reference sequence). Trimming took 6 bases from V and 5 from J; bases not matched to a gene: 15. In DNA form, the CDR3 reads TGCAGTGCCACTATTGACAGGGGAAACGGAGACGAGCAGTACTTC. Translating it yields CSATIDRGNGDEQYF.

The gene calls are TRBV7-2 and TRBJ2-5; 7 nucleotides match TRBD2. V shed 5 bases and J 5 bases; nucleotides not matched to a gene: 11. Germline V gene sequence: CDR1 SGHTA, CDR2 FQGNSA. The CDR3 has 15 residues. The CDR3 reads CASSPPSGLGETQYF. In nucleotides, the CDR3 is TGTGCCAGCAGCCCCCCTAGCGGTTTAGGGGAGACCCAGTACTTC.

This clonotype has ten or more counts. The chain combines TRBV12-3 or TRBV12-4 with TRBJ2-1, with D possibly TRBD1 on 5 matching bases. Trimming shortened V by 3 bases and J by 7 bases, and 16 bases separated the two germline ends. The CDR3 is 15 amino acids. In DNA form, the CDR3 reads TGTGCCAGCAGTTTTGGCTTTAAGGGGCGGAATGAGCAGTTCTTC. This codes for CASSFGFKGRNEQFF.

The chain recombines TRBV25-1 with TRBJ2-5; D possibly matches TRBD1 or TRBD2 (6 bases each). Germline loops: CDR1 MGHDK, CDR2 SYGVNS. V was trimmed by 3 bases and J by 5 bases, leaving 16 bases between them. The CDR3 sequence is 15 residues long. The CDR3 nucleotides are TGTGCCAGCAGTGATGGTGTTGGGGGGCAGGAGACCCAGTACTTC. Amino acid sequence: CASSDGVGGQETQYF.

J is TRBJ2-7 and V is TRBV10-3, with D possibly TRBD1 on 5 matching bases. CDR3 length: 14 amino acids. Germline V CDR1 and CDR2: ENHRY, SYGVKD. V dropped 2 bases and J dropped 2 bases, with 10 bases sitting between them. Here the CDR3 reads CAISEPGKPYEQYF. The CDR3 DNA reads as TGTGCCATCAGTGAGCCAGGGAAACCCTACGAGCAGTACTTC.

The chain is built from TRBV6-1 and TRBJ2-3, with 7 bases aligning to TRBD2. After removal of 7 bases from V and 2 bases from J, the junction contained 12 bases not matched to a gene. The CDR3 totals 16 residues. The germline CDR1 and CDR2 sequences are MNHNS and SASEGT. DNA of the CDR3: TGTGCCAGCAATACCCTCAGCGGGGACGCCACAGATACGCAGTATTTT. This sequence encodes CASNTLSGDATDTQYF.

This clonotype showed up many times. The rearrangement joins TRBV5-1 to TRBJ2-5; TRBD1 matches at 11 bases. The germline V gene has CDR1 SGHRS and CDR2 YFSETQ. Trimming removed 4 bases from V and 4 bases from J; junction bases left unmatched: 3. The CDR3 loop spans 14 amino acids. CDR3 coding DNA: TGCGCCAGCAGCGTGGACAGGGGGCGAGAGACCCAGTACTTC. Protein product: CASSVDRGRETQYF.

This clonotype appeared a few times. The chain recombines TRBV3-1 with TRBJ2-7; 8 bases map to TRBD1. The V segment lost 2 bases and the J segment 0 bases; nucleotides outside the gene matches: 6. Germline V gene lookup returns CDR1 LGHDT and CDR2 YNNKEL (reference sequence). The CDR3 spans 16 residues. This chain's CDR3 is CASSQPRDRSSYEQYF. The DNA of the CDR3 is TGTGCCAGCAGCCAACCCCGGGACAGGAGCTCCTACGAGCAGTACTTC.

The V gene is TRBV29-1, the J gene TRBJ2-7; 9 bases line up with TRBD1. The CDR3 is 13 amino acids. Germline CDR1 SQVTM, CDR2 ANQGSEA. Trimming removed 5 bases from V and 4 bases from J; junction bases left unmatched: 6. CDR3 amino acids: CSVKSGQGYEQYF. Written as DNA, the CDR3 is TGCAGCGTTAAGTCGGGACAGGGTTACGAGCAGTACTTC.

In its sample, this clonotype was seen a few times. The J gene is TRBJ2-7, the V gene TRBV20-1; 7 bases align to TRBD2. The CDR3 has 16 amino acids. Germline lookup yields CDR1 DFQATT and CDR2 SNEGSKA (reference sequence). The CDR3 loop is CSPMNGSRGGGYEQYF. The CDR3 DNA reads as TGCAGCCCCATGAATGGGTCCCGTGGGGGGGGCTACGAGCAGTACTTC.